This T cell receptor (beta chain) was recovered during a study of beta chain features in type 1 diabetes. Study-wide background: Healthy donors and patients had similar age, gender and cell yields.

Via CD45RO/CCR7/CD25/CD127/CD95/CD27, cells of the CD4+ naive, central memory, regulatory and stem cell-like memory subsets were sorted. Sorted populations were all over 98% pure. Findings and limits, study-wide: In every one of the four CD4+ subsets, TCRB CDR3s were moderately but significantly shorter in Type 1 diabetes patients. Reduced insertions and increased deletions marked VDJ junctions in type 1 diabetes patients.

Germline V CDR1 and CDR2: ENHRY, SYGVKD. Trimming pared 3 bases from V and 5 bases from J, leaving 10 bases between. This CDR3 has 13 amino acids. The authors reverse transcribed all of the isolated RNA, so sequencing captured expressed TCRB transcripts. The method was immunoSEQ multiplex PCR; TCRdb's version includes in-frame clones alone and lacks a portion of them. The sample includes 680,000 or so clones, roughly 13% of them seen just once. Worth noting for this clone: The antigen is not known.

This receptor was identified in a man younger than 35 with type 1 diabetes. The material sequenced was naive CD4+ T cells from blood. The chain uses TRBV10-3 and TRBJ2-5, with a weak D call TRBD1 (5 bases). CDR3 nucleotide sequence: TGTGCCATCAGTGACAGGGCGCGGGAGACCCAGTACTTC. Translating it yields CAISDRARETQYF.